One T cell receptor beta chain is described in this entry. Its antigen is undetermined. PCR was performed using 60 Vbeta and 13 Jbeta primers. Some clones are missing from TCRdb's copy, which holds only in-frame ones; the method was immunoSEQ multiplex PCR. In all, the sample yields tens of thousands of clones. The record originates from a study of cytomegalovirus exposure and HLA in healthy donors. Study results and limitations: TCR beta V- and J-gene trimming was later associated with a missense DCLRE1C variant.

The CDR3 is 16 residues long. Trimming left V 2 bases short and J 0 bases short, with 13 bases between. The germline V gene has CDR1 SGHTA and CDR2 FQGTGA. This rearrangement joins TRBV7-3 to TRBJ1-2; tentatively, D is TRBD1 (6 bases). This TCR was recovered from a human donor in good health. The specimen was PBMCs. CDR3 region: CASSLQPGGPNYGYTF. In DNA, the CDR3 is TGTGCCAGCAGCTTACAGCCCGGGGGGCCTAACTATGGCTACACCTTC.